This T cell receptor (beta chain) derives from a study of blood T cell repertoires in COVID-19. Overall study context: Spain, Italy and the United States supplied samples that represented acute and convalescent COVID-19. Nucleic acid was either cDNA or gDNA, and it came from T cells, B-cell-depleted T cells, or PBMCs.

Per the authors' pipeline: By means of reference gene primer amplification, nucleated cell counts were estimated. Sequencing used immunoSEQ multiplex PCR; TCRdb keeps in-frame clones, though not all of them. V and J calls and clone size follow that table, whereas D and trimming were derived from the DNA. The data contain over 110,000 clones, 81% of them seen just once; the ten biggest clones take up around 8.8%. The J segment lost 4 bases and the V segment lost 4 bases, leaving 9 bases of the junction unmatched. The CDR3 is 17 residues long. Germline V CDR1 and CDR2: SGHNT, YYREEE (reference sequence).

The TCR was taken from a human donor in a cohort sampled during active COVID-19. The chain couples TRBV5-4 to TRBJ1-3; TRBD1 matches 12 bases. Sequencing was performed on peripheral blood. The CDR3 DNA follows: TGTGCCAGCAGCAGGGACGGGACAGGGGGCTTCGGAAACACCATATATTTT. Protein sequence: CASSRDGTGGFGNTIYF.